This T cell receptor beta chain appears in the sequencing data of a study of PD-L1 blockade in urothelial cancer. Regarding this clone: The antigen remains unidentified.

Study conclusions and caveats: Below-median blood TCR clonality before treatment forecast better survival.

Germline CDR1 and CDR2: LNHDA and SQIVND (reference sequence). With V trimmed by 6 bases and J by 8 bases, 10 bases remained unmatched. The length of the CDR3 is 14 residues. A spike-in of synthetic TCR analog templates was added to each PCR. Here immunoSEQ multiplex PCR was the method, and the copy in TCRdb shows in-frame clones only, minus some. The sample records 25,000 to 30,000 clones, 87% being singletons. Locally advanced or metastatic urothelial carcinoma affected the patients. This sequence joins TRBV19 and TRBJ1-3; 7 bases match TRBD1. The starting material was PBMCs, obtained around atezolizumab (anti-PD-L1) treatment. The source of this sequence is a man over 45 with urothelial cancer. The CDR3 bases are TGTGCCAGTAGCCAACAGGGGAAGTCGGACACCATATATTTT. Its translation is CASSQQGKSDTIYF. The full variable domain, rest sourced from reference TRBV19 and TRBJ1-3, is DGGITQSPKYLFRKEGQNVTLSCEQNLNHDAMYWYRQDPGQGLRLIYYSQIVNDFQKGDIAEGYSVSREKKESFPLTVTSAQKNPTAFYLCASSQQGKSDTIYFGEGSWLTVV.